This entry concerns a single T cell receptor (beta chain). Original processing methods: The assay estimated nucleated cells by amplifying reference gene primers. The assay was immunoSEQ multiplex PCR, and TCRdb's table has in-frame clones only and misses some. V and J calls and clone size are given by that table; D and trimming were obtained from the DNA. The table records about 40,000 clones, approximately 90% of them present only once. The data derive from a study of blood T cell repertoires in COVID-19. The overall study: Sources were T cells, B-cell-depleted T cells, or PBMCs; the material itself was cDNA or gDNA.

Per the germline V gene, CDR1 is MNHEY and CDR2 is SVGAGI. The V and J ends lost 7 bases and 2 bases respectively, with 14 bases between them. The CDR3 is 14 amino acids. The sample was peripheral blood. The chain couples TRBV6-5 to TRBJ1-1; possibly TRBD1 for D (6 bases). The clonotype originates from a human donor in a cohort sampled during active COVID-19. The CDR3 nucleotides read TGTGCCAGCACGAGGGGGGAGGGAAACACTGAAGCTTTCTTT. Amino acid sequence: CASTRGEGNTEAFF.